This T cell receptor beta chain appears in the sequencing data of a study of T-cell reconstitution after alpha-beta-depleted transplantation in children. Study-wide results and caveats: Several hundred expanded graft clones reportedly gave rise to the alpha-beta T cells present about two months after transplant.

The junction had 14 bases not matched to a gene; V was cut back by 6 bases and J by 8 bases. The CDR3 runs 16 residues. Preparation of the TCRbeta library used unique molecular identifiers. From the PCR reads, TCRdb called clonotypes with MiXCR, one entry per CDR3 protein. The sample yields 550,000 to 600,000 distinct CDR3 sequences, under 30% seen once. This clonotype was picked up a small number of times. The antigen remains unidentified. The TCR was taken from a boy in the first two years of life who had a stem cell transplant for acute myeloid leukemia, so the T cells may come from the graft donor. V is TRBV12-3 or TRBV12-4 and J is TRBJ2-1; TRBD1 aligns across 9 bases. This specimen consisted of PBMCs, mostly from graft donor cells, obtained 360 days after TCRalphabeta/CD19-depleted stem cell transplant. In DNA, the CDR3 is TGTGCCAGCAGCCCGGGACAGGGCCCCCCTAGGGATGAGCAGTTCTTC. Protein: CASSPGQGPPRDEQFF.